A selection of T cell receptor beta chains follows, all from one sample in a study of CD8 T cells in Susac syndrome. One entry per CDR3 protein results from TCRdb running MiXCR on the immunoSEQ multiplex PCR reads. The sample gives some 300,000 distinct CDR3 sequences, 89% of which show up once; roughly 0.17% is in the top ten. The material sequenced was CD8+ T cells from PBMCs. The receptors here all came from a human donor with multiple sclerosis. The CDR3 runs from the conserved cysteine through the conserved F or W. A D gene is named only where the DNA matches it firmly. Expanded clones get a size class; other rows say once, few or many, or leave the size out.

CDR3 length,D gene,clone size,J gene,V gene,CDR3 protein,CDR3 DNA
14,.,.,TRBJ2-7,TRBV18,CASSPQRFAYEQYF,TGTGCCAGCTCACCACAGAGGTTTGCCTACGAGCAGTACTTC
15,.,.,TRBJ2-3,TRBV7-3,CASSLTRTKADTQYF,TGTGCCAGCAGCTTAACTCGGACCAAGGCAGATACGCAGTATTTC
12,.,.,TRBJ2-7,TRBV20-1,CSARVREYEQYF,TGCAGTGCTAGAGTCCGAGAATACGAGCAGTACTTC
12,.,few,TRBJ2-3,TRBV27,CASSHRTDTQYF,TGTGCCAGCAGTCACCGCACAGATACGCAGTATTTT
16,TRBD2,.,TRBJ2-7,TRBV5-5,CASRDTSGGLLYEQYF,TGTGCCAGCAGAGACACTAGCGGGGGGCTACTCTACGAGCAGTACTTC
11,.,.,TRBJ1-1,TRBV29-1,CSGEGNTEAFF,TGCAGCGGCGAGGGGAACACTGAAGCTTTCTTT
13,.,.,TRBJ2-7,TRBV6-6,CASAGLPSYEQYF,TGTGCCAGCGCGGGACTCCCATCCTACGAGCAGTACTTC
17,TRBD2,.,TRBJ2-1,TRBV30,CAWSVLAGGTYFNEQFF,TGTGCCTGGAGTGTACTAGCGGGAGGTACCTACTTCAATGAGCAGTTCTTC
14,.,.,TRBJ1-5,TRBV12-3/TRBV12-4,CASSLDGGNQPQHF,TGTGCCAGCAGTTTAGATGGCGGGAATCAGCCCCAGCATTTT
15,.,.,TRBJ2-7,TRBV4-1,CASSPITGFSYEQYF,TGCGCCAGCAGCCCCATTACAGGGTTCTCCTACGAGCAGTACTTC
17,.,.,TRBJ2-7,TRBV7-2,CASSHARGPSQGYEQYF,TGTGCCAGCAGCCATGCTCGGGGGCCCAGTCAGGGGTACGAGCAGTACTTC
15,.,.,TRBJ2-2,TRBV6-2/TRBV6-3,CASSYSSRDTGELFF,TGTGCCAGCAGTTACTCGTCCCGAGACACCGGGGAGCTGTTTTTT
14,.,.,TRBJ2-3,TRBV24-1,CATSDLSQTDTQYF,TGTGCCACCAGTGATTTGTCACAGACCGATACGCAGTATTTT
14,TRBD2,.,TRBJ2-7,TRBV7-9,CASSPTTSIHEQYF,TGTGCCAGCAGCCCCACGACTAGCATCCACGAGCAGTACTTC
15,TRBD1,.,TRBJ1-2,TRBV27,CASSSIRDRGYGYTF,TGTGCCAGCAGTTCCATCCGGGACAGGGGCTATGGCTACACCTTC
16,.,.,TRBJ1-5,TRBV12-3/TRBV12-4,CASSLGAALSNQPQHF,TGTGCCAGCAGTTTAGGGGCAGCCCTTAGCAATCAGCCCCAGCATTTT
18,TRBD2,.,TRBJ2-1,TRBV27,CASSLSFVPPTREDEQFF,TGTGCCAGCAGTTTATCGTTTGTCCCCCCTACTCGGGAGGATGAGCAGTTCTTC
15,.,.,TRBJ2-5,TRBV2,CASSDPTDRQETQYF,TGTGCCAGCAGTGACCCGACAGACCGCCAAGAGACCCAGTACTTC
13,.,few,TRBJ1-4,TRBV6-1,CASGGYEFEKLFF,TGTGCCAGTGGCGGATACGAATTTGAAAAACTGTTTTTT
18,.,.,TRBJ2-2,TRBV3-1,CASSVGQPGGENTGELFF,TGTGCCAGCAGCGTTGGACAGCCCGGGGGTGAAAACACCGGGGAGCTGTTTTTT
17,TRBD1,once,TRBJ1-2,TRBV2,CASSELPGQGAFYGYTF,TGTGCCAGCAGTGAATTACCGGGACAGGGGGCGTTCTATGGCTACACCTTC
14,TRBD2,.,TRBJ2-1,TRBV29-1,CSGEGGSSYNEQFF,TGCAGCGGCGAGGGCGGGAGCTCCTACAATGAGCAGTTCTTC
13,TRBD1,.,TRBJ2-7,TRBV4-3,CASSLTGFDEQYF,TGCGCCAGCAGCCTGACAGGGTTCGACGAGCAGTACTTC
13,.,.,TRBJ2-2,TRBV29-1,CSVVDTYTGELFF,TGCAGCGTCGTCGACACGTACACCGGGGAGCTGTTTTTT
13,.,.,TRBJ1-1,TRBV19,CASGWEGNTEAFF,TGTGCCAGTGGCTGGGAGGGGAACACTGAAGCTTTCTTT
14,TRBD1,.,TRBJ1-1,TRBV6-1,CASSMDRGGTEAFF,TGTGCCAGCAGTATGGACAGGGGGGGAACTGAAGCTTTCTTT
14,.,.,TRBJ1-6,TRBV25-1,CASGGRTYNSPLHF,TGTGCCAGCGGGGGGCGGACCTATAATTCACCCCTCCACTTT
15,TRBD2,.,TRBJ2-7,TRBV7-9,CASSAETSVPYEQYF,TGTGCCAGCAGCGCGGAGACTAGCGTGCCCTACGAGCAGTACTTC
15,.,few,TRBJ1-5,TRBV19,CASSIGQGPNQPQHF,TGTGCCAGTAGTATTGGCCAGGGCCCTAATCAGCCCCAGCATTTT
16,TRBD1,.,TRBJ2-7,TRBV28,CASRPAPGQGFYEQYF,TGTGCCAGCAGGCCCGCCCCGGGACAGGGGTTCTACGAGCAGTACTTC
14,TRBD2,.,TRBJ2-1,TRBV7-9,CASSYGLAGGEQFF,TGTGCCAGCAGCTACGGACTAGCGGGGGGTGAGCAGTTCTTC
14,.,.,TRBJ1-1,TRBV12-3/TRBV12-4,CASASGLLNTEAFF,TGTGCCAGCGCCAGCGGCTTACTGAACACTGAAGCTTTCTTT
15,.,.,TRBJ2-7,TRBV9,CASSAQWGAGHEQYF,TGTGCCAGCAGCGCCCAATGGGGAGCTGGACACGAGCAGTACTTC
14,.,once,TRBJ2-7,TRBV6-1,CASSEIGSSYEQYF,TGTGCCAGCAGTGAAATTGGGAGCTCCTACGAGCAGTACTTC
15,TRBD1,.,TRBJ1-1,TRBV20-1,CSARDTGGGIDEAFF,TGCAGTGCTAGAGACACAGGGGGTGGGATTGATGAAGCTTTCTTT
18,TRBD1,.,TRBJ1-1,TRBV6-5,CASSYVSGTGGPNTEAFF,TGTGCCAGCAGTTACGTTTCCGGGACAGGGGGCCCGAACACTGAAGCTTTCTTT
18,TRBD1,.,TRBJ1-5,TRBV6-2/TRBV6-3,CASSTGPGTGVDWEPQHF,TGTGCCAGCAGTACTGGACCCGGGACAGGGGTTGACTGGGAGCCCCAGCATTTT
18,.,.,TRBJ2-3,TRBV7-9,CASSPQVEGPSVADTQYF,TGTGCCAGCAGCCCACAAGTGGAGGGCCCATCGGTTGCAGATACGCAGTATTTT
14,.,.,TRBJ1-5,TRBV7-9,CASSQEGKNQPQHF,TGTGCCAGCAGCCAGGAAGGCAAGAATCAGCCCCAGCATTTT
15,.,.,TRBJ2-2,TRBV6-5,CASSCDCLDTGELFF,TGTGCCAGCAGTTGCGATTGTTTAGACACCGGGGAGCTGTTTTTT
13,TRBD1,.,TRBJ1-5,TRBV30,CAWRTGGNQPQHF,TGTGCCTGGAGGACAGGGGGAAATCAGCCCCAGCATTTT
13,.,.,TRBJ1-2,TRBV12-3/TRBV12-4,CASSLQLNYGYTF,TGTGCCAGCAGTTTACAGCTAAACTATGGCTACACCTTC
14,.,.,TRBJ1-1,TRBV28,CASSLASGGTEAFF,TGTGCCAGCAGTTTAGCGTCGGGGGGAACTGAAGCTTTCTTT
16,.,.,TRBJ1-6,TRBV27,CASRHSVSSYNSPLHF,TGTGCCAGCCGCCATTCCGTGAGCTCCTATAATTCACCCCTCCACTTT
14,.,.,TRBJ1-5,TRBV9,CASSVSGTLQPQHF,TGTGCCAGCAGCGTATCAGGGACTCTTCAGCCCCAGCATTTT